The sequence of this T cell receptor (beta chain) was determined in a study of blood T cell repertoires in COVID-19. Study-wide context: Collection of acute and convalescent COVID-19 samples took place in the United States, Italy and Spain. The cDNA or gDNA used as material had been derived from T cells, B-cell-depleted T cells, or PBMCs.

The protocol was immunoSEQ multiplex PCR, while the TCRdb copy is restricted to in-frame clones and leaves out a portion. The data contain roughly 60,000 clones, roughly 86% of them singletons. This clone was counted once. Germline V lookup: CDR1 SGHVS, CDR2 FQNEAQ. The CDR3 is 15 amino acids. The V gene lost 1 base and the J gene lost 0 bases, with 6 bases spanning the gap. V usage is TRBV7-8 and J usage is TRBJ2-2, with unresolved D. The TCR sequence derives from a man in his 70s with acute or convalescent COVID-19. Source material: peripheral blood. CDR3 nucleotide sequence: TGTGCCAGCAGCTTAGGAGGCGCGAACACCGGGGAGCTGTTTTTT. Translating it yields CASSLGGANTGELFF.